The rows below give T cell receptor beta chains drawn from one sample of a study of regulatory T cells in long-lasting Graves disease. TCRdb analysed the multiplex PCR reads with MiXCR anew, one entry per CDR3 protein. The data contain roughly 400,000 distinct CDR3 sequences, under 25% of them singletons. The sequences come from peripheral blood mononuclear cells (PBMCs), collected when the disease was refractory, from a patient treated with antithyroid drugs. These receptors came from a female donor with Graves disease. Both conserved end residues are part of each CDR3. Clone size appears in some rows only: once, few, many, or a class for an expanded clone.

clone_size cdr3_length j_call v_call cdr3_aa
many 13 TRBJ2-7 TRBV3-1 CASSSISAYEQYF
many 12 TRBJ2-7 TRBV30 CAWSAGVYEQYF
few 16 TRBJ2-7 TRBV9 CASSVGGAGGPGEQYF
many 20 TRBJ2-7 TRBV7-2 CASSLVAGRSSGSSSYEQYF
many 15 TRBJ1-2 TRBV7-2 CASSEGRGPNYGYTF
few 13 TRBJ2-1 TRBV29-1 CSVEVGLSNEQFF
many 16 TRBJ1-6 TRBV27 CASSKAAGQGYSPLHF
many 15 TRBJ1-2 TRBV5-1 CASSLNGDRAYGYTF
- 14 TRBJ2-3 TRBV28 CASSFQGSTDTQYF
many 13 TRBJ1-2 TRBV2 CASRGQGNYGYTF
few 12 TRBJ1-2 TRBV6-5 CASSSDRGGYTF
few 14 TRBJ2-7 TRBV7-9 CASSWGHSSYEQYF
many 13 TRBJ1-1 TRBV12-5 CASDSQSGTEAFF
- 14 TRBJ2-5 TRBV7-9 CASSPVTGQETQYF
- 16 TRBJ2-2 TRBV29-1 CSVWHRDSLNTGELFF
few 16 TRBJ2-2 TRBV27 CASSLSSPGDTGELFF
many 14 TRBJ2-7 TRBV28 CASSLISGSSEQYF
many 14 TRBJ2-5 TRBV28 CASSSQPRTETQYF
few 19 TRBJ2-7 TRBV11-2 CASSSGLAGPLRINYGQYF
- 16 TRBJ2-5 TRBV5-4 CASSVTGTSGLETQYF
- 12 TRBJ2-2 TRBV20-1 CSAQKESGELFF
many 15 TRBJ1-1 TRBV2 CASRHKPRTDTEAFF
- 15 TRBJ1-2 TRBV14 CASSQVPGDNAGYTF
few 10 TRBJ2-7 TRBV6-1 CATLGYEQYF
many 13 TRBJ2-7 TRBV7-2 CASRGAASYEQYF
once 15 TRBJ2-3 TRBV27 CTSSFDGGSTDTQYF
many 18 TRBJ2-7 TRBV11-3 CASSTRLAGGIGRDEQYF
many 14 TRBJ2-7 TRBV7-8 CASNSGLRAYEQYF
- 13 TRBJ2-4 TRBV6-1 CASRLTLGNIQYF
- 15 TRBJ2-2 TRBV20-1 CSARGTGFHTGELFF
few 16 TRBJ1-5 TRBV12-3/TRBV12-4 CTSSLTRRVGNQPQHF
few 14 TRBJ2-7 TRBV12-3/TRBV12-4 CASSFGQRFYEQYF
many 14 TRBJ2-5 TRBV27 CASRETPYQETQYF
once 13 TRBJ1-2 TRBV7-2 CASSETVDYGYTF
- 19 TRBJ1-5 TRBV4-3 CASSHTEGRGGRGNQPQHF
- 14 TRBJ2-3 TRBV12-3/TRBV12-4 CASSLGDSADTQYF
few 18 TRBJ2-7 TRBV3-1 CASSQEDRGKILGSEQYF
few 15 TRBJ2-7 TRBV7-2 CASSPYRDSSYEQYF
few 11 TRBJ2-7 TRBV6-1 CASGRTYEQYF
- 15 TRBJ1-1 TRBV4-3 CASSQGGQMNTEAFF
- 15 TRBJ1-1 TRBV6-1 CASSRTGQGGTEAFF
many 15 TRBJ2-6 TRBV11-2 CASSMGQLAANVLTF
- 14 TRBJ2-7 TRBV19 CASSEVAGPYEQYF
- 14 TRBJ1-5 TRBV6-2/TRBV6-3 CASRDRQDHQPRHF
few 15 TRBJ1-2 TRBV3-1 CASSQGTGAIYGYTF
- 12 TRBJ2-7 TRBV5-6 CASSLFTYEQYF
many 14 TRBJ2-2 TRBV27 CASSGGYDTGELFF
- 14 TRBJ1-1 TRBV3-1 CASSQEREFSEAFF
many 15 TRBJ1-6 TRBV5-1 CASSLLEGSNSPLHF